The source of this T cell receptor beta chain is a study of blood T cell repertoires in COVID-19. Study overall: PBMCs, B-cell-depleted T cells, or T cells were the source of the cDNA or gDNA that made up the material.

Repertoires were generated with immunoSEQ multiplex PCR, while TCRdb's copy carries only in-frame clones and drops some. The sample lists about 240,000 clones, around 89% seen once, with over 4% in the top ten. Germline V gives CDR1 MDHEN, CDR2 SYDVKM. The CDR3 is 15 amino acids. The trim removed 5 bases at V and 2 bases at J, leaving 5 bases unmatched. This clone came up once. Participants came from fewer than 25 US areas, aged about 18 to 89 years. Self-reported history from a screening survey and questionnaire set each donor's cohort. Recovered status in Cohort 3 required two negative PCRs, clearance, or symptom resolution.

The chain employs TRBV28 and TRBJ2-1; 8 nucleotides align to TRBD2. Sequencing was done on a sample of PBMCs or T cells enriched from blood (not recorded which). This TCR derives from a woman aged 30 to 39 who had recovered from COVID-19. The CDR3, as DNA: TGTGCCAGCAGTCCGGGGGGGGCTGCCTACAATGAGCAGTTCTTC. Its protein product is CASSPGGAAYNEQFF.